Below are 18 T cell receptor beta chains sequenced from a single sample in a study of shared clonotypes between healthy human individuals. Profiling relied on immunoSEQ multiplex PCR, and the TCRdb table lists in-frame clones only, not all of them. The repertoire holds approximately 1.5 million clones, with 98% to 99% as singletons. Sequencing was carried out using naive CD4+ T cells sorted from blood. Subset noted: CD45RA+ positively selected. The receptors shown here come from a man aged 25-45 years in good health.

The rearrangement links TRBV6-1 to TRBJ2-7; D unresolved. From germline, CDR1 is MNHNS and CDR2 SASEGT. This CDR3 has 14 residues. V was cut by 6 bases and J by 0 bases, with 12 bases left in between. CDR3 protein: CASSVRLSSYEQYF. The DNA for the CDR3 is TGTGCCAGCAGCGTTCGACTTAGCTCCTACGAGCAGTACTTC.

This clone has a single count. CDR3 in DNA: TGCGCCAGCAGCTGGACTAGCGGCAACACCGGGGAGCTGTTTTTT. Residues: CASSWTSGNTGELFF. The gene calls are TRBV5-1 and TRBJ2-2, with TRBD2 identical over 10 bases. This CDR3 region has 15 residues. V gave up 3 bases and J gave up 2 bases; unmatched junction bases: 1. Germline V gene lookup returns CDR1 SGHRS and CDR2 YFSETQ.

The V gene is TRBV2, the J gene TRBJ2-2, with D perhaps TRBD2 (5 bases). With 2 bases removed from V and 2 bases from J, the gap between germline ends came to 9 bases. This CDR3 contains 15 residues. The germline gives CDR1 SNHLY, CDR2 FYNNEI. Here the CDR3 DNA reads TGTGCCAGCAGTGAAACTAGATCCAACACCGGGGAGCTGTTTTTT. Translation: CASSETRSNTGELFF.

The J gene is TRBJ2-1, the V gene TRBV7-2; D possibly corresponds to TRBD2 (6 bases). Germline CDR1 is SGHTA and CDR2 is FQGNSA. Deletions cut 4 bases from V and 5 bases from J, with 15 bases between. This CDR3 is 15 amino acids long. The chain's CDR3 is CASSSGLSGHNEQFF. The DNA of the CDR3 is TGTGCCAGCAGCTCCGGACTTAGCGGCCACAATGAGCAGTTCTTC.

This clone appeared a single time. The chain links TRBV28 to TRBJ2-1; D ambiguous. CDR1 is MDHEN and CDR2 is SYDVKM in the germline V gene. The V end lost 7 bases, the J end lost 5 bases, and 15 bases lay between the germline ends. This CDR3 has 14 amino acids. CDR3 loop: CASKTRAADNEQFF. For the CDR3, the DNA is TGTGCCAGCAAAACTCGCGCGGCGGACAATGAGCAGTTCTTC. The complete variable domain, with remaining parts taken from reference TRBV28 and TRBJ2-1, reads DVKVTQSSRYLVKRTGEKVFLECVQDMDHENMFWYRQDPGLGLRLIYFSYDVKMKEKGDIPEGYSVSREKKERFSLILESASTNQTSMYLCASKTRAADNEQFFGPGTRLTVL.

In DNA form, the CDR3 reads TGCGCCAGCAGCTTGGGACGGGACAATGAGCAGTTCTTC. Translated: CASSLGRDNEQFF. The rearrangement links TRBV5-1 to TRBJ2-1, with D unclear. The CDR3 consists of 13 residues. In germline, CDR1 is SGHRS, CDR2 YFSETQ. Deletions cut 0 bases from V and 5 bases from J, with 6 bases between.

This chain uses TRBV6-5 with TRBJ1-4; D remains ambiguous. Trimming removed 0 bases from V and 0 bases from J, with 2 bases in between. The CDR3 covers 14 residues. Looked up from germline, CDR1 is MNHEY and CDR2 is SVGAGI. The CDR3 loop reads CASSYSTTNEKLFF. Here the CDR3 DNA reads TGTGCCAGCAGTTACTCGACAACTAATGAAAAACTGTTTTTT.

Concerning this clone: The same CDR3 is also encoded by other DNA sequences in this sample. V gene TRBV19 combines with J gene TRBJ2-1; no firm D call. This CDR3 comprises 14 residues. The germline V gene encodes CDR1 LNHDA and CDR2 SQIVND (reference sequence). Between the trimmed V and J ends, which lost 1 base and 7 bases, there was a span of 11 bases. The DNA of the CDR3 is TGTGCCAGTAGTATAGTGGCTAGTCGTAATGAGCAGTTCTTC. As protein: CASSIVASRNEQFF. Complete variable domain (other parts from reference TRBV19 and TRBJ2-1): DGGITQSPKYLFRKEGQNVTLSCEQNLNHDAMYWYRQDPGQGLRLIYYSQIVNDFQKGDIAEGYSVSREKKESFPLTVTSAQKNPTAFYLCASSIVASRNEQFFGPGTRLTVL.

This clone has a single count. The chain has TRBV18 and TRBJ1-3; TRBD1 matches 8 bases. Trimming at V came to 4 bases and at J to 4 bases, leaving 3 bases not matched to a gene. Germline V lookup: CDR1 KGHSH, CDR2 LQKENI. The CDR3 extends over 14 amino acids. CDR3 nucleotide sequence: TGTGCCAGCTCACGACAGGGGTACGGAAACACCATATATTTT. Its translation is CASSRQGYGNTIYF.

The rearrangement links TRBV30 to TRBJ2-7; 13 positions agree with TRBD2. The CDR3 runs 13 residues. The ends lost 7 bases at V and 4 bases at J; junction bases unmatched: 4. Germline V gene data show CDR1 as GTSNPN and CDR2 as SVGIG (reference sequence). Written as DNA, the CDR3 is TGTGCCTTCTGGACTAGCGGGAGTTACGAGCAGTACTTC. Amino acids: CAFWTSGSYEQYF.

The rearrangement joins TRBV11-1 to TRBJ2-7; a possible D gene is TRBD2 (5 bases). The CDR3 contains 15 residues. Trimming cost V 6 bases and J 2 bases, with 17 bases left between them. CDR1 is SGHAT, CDR2 FQDESV, per germline (reference sequence). The CDR3 DNA is TGTGCCAGCAGTTTCACCGGGATCTCGGCCTACGAGCAGTACTTC. Translated: CASSFTGISAYEQYF. Based on the CDR3 plus reference TRBV11-1 and TRBJ2-7, the full variable domain is EAEVAQSPRYKITEKSQAVAFWCDPISGHATLYWYRQILGQGPELLVQFQDESVVDDSQLPKDRFSAERLKGVDSTLKIQPAELGDSAMYLCASSFTGISAYEQYFGPGTRLTVT.

In its sample, this clone was seen once. This chain connects TRBV27 to TRBJ2-7; 11 bases map to TRBD2. Germline V gene data show CDR1 as MNHEY and CDR2 as SMNVEV (reference sequence). V shed 5 bases, J shed 2 bases, and the junction held 8 bases outside the gene matches. The CDR3 runs to 16 residues. This CDR3 is CASSTPGTSGAYEQYF. In DNA form, the CDR3 reads TGTGCCAGCAGTACGCCCGGGACTAGCGGAGCCTACGAGCAGTACTTC.

The V call is TRBV6-1, the J call TRBJ2-5; D perhaps matches TRBD2 (5 bases). The germline V gene encodes CDR1 MNHNS and CDR2 SASEGT. This CDR3 has 14 residues. The V gene lost 1 base and the J gene lost 10 bases, with 16 bases spanning the gap. The CDR3 DNA reads TGTGCCAGCAGTGAAGTGCTTGTTCGAGGGAGCCAGTACTTC. This translates into CASSEVLVRGSQYF.

The genes are TRBV4-3 and TRBJ2-1; D is unresolved. CDR1 is LGHNA and CDR2 is YSLEER in the germline V gene. V lost 0 bases and J lost 6, with 9 bases in between. The CDR3 runs to 14 residues. The CDR3 here is CASSQDETGNEQFF. DNA of the CDR3: TGCGCCAGCAGCCAAGATGAGACGGGCAATGAGCAGTTCTTC.

This clone appeared once. The genes are TRBV30 and TRBJ1-5; D is possibly TRBD1 (5 bases). V shed 5 bases and J shed 4 bases, with 12 bases lying between them. Looked up from germline, CDR1 is GTSNPN and CDR2 is SVGIG (reference sequence). CDR3 length: 13 residues. CDR3 sequence: CAWGGLSNQPQHF. The CDR3 bases are TGTGCCTGGGGGGGACTGTCTAATCAGCCCCAGCATTTT.

This clone was seen once. This chain links TRBV27 with TRBJ2-7, with D possibly being TRBD1 (6 bases). Looked up from germline, CDR1 is MNHEY and CDR2 is SMNVEV (reference sequence). The V and J ends lost 5 bases and 5 bases respectively, with 13 bases between them. The CDR3 is 13 amino acids. This CDR3 is CASSRGLINEQYF. CDR3 coding DNA: TGTGCCAGCAGTAGGGGGTTGATCAACGAGCAGTACTTC.

The V and J genes are TRBV6-5 and TRBJ1-1; D uncertain. This CDR3 contains 13 residues. V dropped 2 bases and J dropped 7 bases, with 11 bases sitting between them. Germline V gene lookup returns CDR1 MNHEY and CDR2 SVGAGI. The CDR3: CASSYAGNYEAFF. Here the CDR3 DNA reads TGTGCCAGCAGTTACGCAGGCAATTATGAAGCTTTCTTT.

This chain connects TRBV2 to TRBJ1-5, with D perhaps matching TRBD1 (5 bases). The CDR3 is 15 amino acids. The V gene lost 6 bases and the J gene lost 3 bases, with 15 bases spanning the gap. Germline CDR1 is SNHLY and CDR2 is FYNNEI. The CDR3: CASRVTGRDNQPQHF. The CDR3 DNA follows: TGTGCCAGCAGAGTAACGGGACGAGACAATCAGCCCCAGCATTTT.